The 24 T cell receptor beta chains listed next were all sequenced from one sample in a study of sequential checkpoint blockade in melanoma (dated by TCRdb to about 2019). The label giving this sample's treatment or condition can be read as: randomized to nivolumab then ipilimumab (arm A) or the reverse (arm B). The library was built by means of the immunoSEQ multiplex PCR assay. The source is immuneACCESS, and TCRdb retained only in-frame sequences with V and J called. Part of the clones is not carried over; for the studies checked, unresolved V genes explain less than half of this, and the remainder is unexplained. The sample has about 18,000 clones on record, over 60% of them singletons. The biggest ten clones account for approximately 20% of the sample. Sequencing used CD8+ T cells sorted from blood (inferred from file names), obtained from a patient given nivolumab and ipilimumab in sequence. These receptors all come from a human donor with melanoma.

This clone was seen only a few times. The J gene is TRBJ2-7, the V gene TRBV7-9; D might be TRBD2 (5 bases). CDR3 length equals 12 residues. Germline CDR1 and CDR2: SEHNR and FQNEAQ (reference sequence). V lost 6 bases to trimming and J lost 5 bases, with 11 bases between them. The CDR3 here is CASRSGSNEQYF. CDR3 sequence (DNA): TGTGCCAGCAGATCGGGGAGCAACGAGCAGTACTTC.

V and J are TRBV2 and TRBJ2-6; D is possibly TRBD1 (5 bases). Per germline, CDR1 SNHLY and CDR2 FYNNEI. The CDR3 is 16 amino acids. V lost 3 bases to trimming and J lost 1 base, with 10 bases between them. This CDR3 is CASSELGPSGANVLTF. The CDR3 coding sequence is TGTGCCAGCAGTGAGTTGGGGCCTTCTGGGGCCAACGTCCTGACTTTC.

V is TRBV6-5 and J is TRBJ2-7; no definite D call. V lost 2 bases, J lost 1 base, and 9 bases lay in between. The CDR3 runs 14 residues. Germline V gene lookup returns CDR1 MNHEY and CDR2 SVGAGI. This CDR3 is CASSYGQVSYEQYF. CDR3 coding DNA: TGTGCCAGCAGTTACGGGCAGGTTTCCTACGAGCAGTACTTC.

This clone appeared a few times. The chain recombines TRBV28 with TRBJ2-7, with D perhaps matching TRBD2 (6 bases). The CDR3 spans 16 residues. V was clipped by 6 bases and J by 2 bases, with 20 bases between them. Per the germline V gene, CDR1 is MDHEN and CDR2 is SYDVKM. This chain's CDR3 is CASSYNLALPPYEQYF. CDR3 nucleotide sequence: TGTGCCAGCAGCTATAACCTAGCGCTCCCGCCCTACGAGCAGTACTTC.

The V call is TRBV9, the J call TRBJ1-3; unclear D gene. The CDR3 is made up of 15 amino acids. CDR1 and CDR2 (germline): SGDLS, YYNGEE. With 3 bases removed from V and 0 bases from J, the gap between germline ends came to 10 bases. The CDR3 region has the DNA TGTGCCAGCAGCGCCGACATGACCTCTGGAAACACCATATATTTT. As protein: CASSADMTSGNTIYF.

This chain connects TRBV5-1 to TRBJ2-5, with 8 bases fitting TRBD1. Near its end, the DNA agrees better with TRBJ2-7, so the J call may be wrong. Germline CDR1 SGHRS, CDR2 YFSETQ. This CDR3 is built from 14 residues. The chain's CDR3 is CASSPGQGAYEQYF. For the CDR3, the DNA is TGCGCCAGCAGCCCCGGACAGGGAGCCTACGAGCAGTACTTC.

J is TRBJ2-7 and V is TRBV5-1; TRBD1 agrees at 8 bases. Germline CDR1 is SGHRS and CDR2 is YFSETQ. CDR3 length equals 18 residues. Trimming cost V 0 bases and J 3 bases; bases outside gene matches: 14. This CDR3 reads CASSLGARGRDRNYEQYF. Here the CDR3 DNA reads TGCGCCAGCAGCTTGGGTGCCCGCGGAAGGGACAGGAACTACGAGCAGTACTTC.

This sequence joins TRBV7-9 and TRBJ1-2; TRBD1 matches at 9 bases. This CDR3 is built from 13 residues. Germline loops: CDR1 SEHNR, CDR2 FQNEAQ (reference sequence). V dropped 5 bases and J dropped 5; count of bases not matched to a gene: 3. CDR3 bases: TGTGCCAGCAGCCTTGGGACAGGGTATGGCTACACCTTC. It is translated as CASSLGTGYGYTF.

The CDR3 DNA follows: TGCGCCAGCAGCTTCAGGGGCCACAACACTGAAGCTTTCTTT. It yields the protein CASSFRGHNTEAFF. The chain joins TRBV5-1 to TRBJ1-1; possible D gene TRBD1, 6 bases. Trimming took off 2 bases at V and 2 bases at J, with 10 bases between the two ends. The length of the CDR3 is 14 residues. The germline CDR1 and CDR2 sequences are SGHRS and YFSETQ.

V gene TRBV6-5 combines with J gene TRBJ2-7; the D is unclear. This CDR3 comprises 11 residues. V lost 7 bases and J 5 bases, leaving 9 bases between the germline ends. Germline values: CDR1 MNHEY, CDR2 SVGAGI. Here the CDR3 reads CASKSGDEQYF. DNA of the CDR3: TGTGCCAGCAAATCCGGAGACGAGCAGTACTTC.

This clone was observed a few times. The chain joins TRBV5-1 to TRBJ2-5; 10 positions agree with TRBD2. The CDR3 contains 16 residues. CDR1 is SGHRS and CDR2 is YFSETQ in the germline V gene. V gave up 4 bases and J gave up 4 bases; unmatched junction bases: 10. The CDR3 protein is CASSGLGSGGRETQYF. Here the CDR3 DNA reads TGCGCCAGCAGCGGCTTGGGTAGCGGGGGGCGAGAGACCCAGTACTTC.

The J gene is TRBJ2-7, the V gene TRBV6-6, with D perhaps matching TRBD1 (6 bases). V gave up 0 bases and J gave up 12 bases, with 9 bases separating them. Germline loops: CDR1 MNHNY, CDR2 SVGAGI (reference sequence). The CDR3 is 11 residues long. DNA of the CDR3: TGTGCCAGCAGTTACTCGGGGGCGTGGTACTTC. Its protein product is CASSYSGAWYF.

V and J are TRBV27 and TRBJ1-2; D is uncertain. Germline loops: CDR1 MNHEY, CDR2 SMNVEV (reference sequence). This CDR3 is built from 16 residues. Trimming cost V 5 bases and J 4 bases, with 20 bases left between them. The CDR3 nucleotides read TGTGCCAGCAGTCCCCAATTCGGTGGAGGATCCTATGGCTACACCTTC. This gives the protein CASSPQFGGGSYGYTF.

This sequence joins TRBV10-3 and TRBJ2-7, with 7 nucleotides matching TRBD1. CDR1 is ENHRY, CDR2 SYGVKD, per germline. Losses at the gene ends were 6 bases for V and 1 base for J; bases not matched to a gene: 0. The CDR3 totals 12 residues. In DNA form, the CDR3 reads TGTGCCATCAGGGACAGGTCCTACGAGCAGTACTTC. It specifies CAIRDRSYEQYF.

This chain joins TRBV14 and TRBJ1-2; D is perhaps TRBD1 (5 bases). Per the germline V gene, CDR1 is SGHDN and CDR2 is FVKESK. The V and J ends lost 0 bases and 10 bases respectively, with 21 bases between them. The CDR3 is 16 residues long. CDR3 in amino acids: CASSQDGGTLGLPYTF. CDR3 DNA: TGTGCCAGCAGCCAAGATGGAGGGACTTTGGGGCTTCCCTACACCTTC.

This sequence joins TRBV12-5 and TRBJ1-5, with 9 bases identical to TRBD1. The V gene end was trimmed by 6 bases and the J gene end by 2 bases; junction bases not matched to a gene: 5. The CDR3 totals 15 residues. The germline V gene has CDR1 LGHNT and CDR2 FRNRAP. CDR3 in amino acids: CASGGTGTGNQPQHF. The CDR3 DNA reads as TGTGCTAGTGGAGGGACAGGGACGGGCAATCAGCCCCAGCATTTT.

This rearrangement joins TRBV7-3 to TRBJ1-2; D gene ambiguous. V gave up 5 bases and J gave up 8 bases, with 15 bases separating them. Germline CDR1 is SGHTA and CDR2 is FQGTGA. The CDR3 has 13 amino acids. In DNA form, the CDR3 reads TGTGCCAGCAGCGTACACGGAGGAAGGGGCTACACCTTC. Translation: CASSVHGGRGYTF.

This clone was detected only once. The rearrangement links TRBV5-6 to TRBJ2-7; D ambiguous. The germline V and J ends were trimmed by 3 bases and 6 bases, with 10 bases remaining between them. Germline V gives CDR1 SGHDT, CDR2 YYEEEE. The CDR3 sequence is 12 residues long. CDR3 sequence: CASSSSMSEQYF. In DNA form, the CDR3 reads TGTGCCAGCAGCTCATCAATGTCCGAGCAGTACTTC.

By its share, this clone is medium-sized. V and J are TRBV19 and TRBJ2-7; a possible D gene is TRBD1 (5 bases). The germline V gene has CDR1 LNHDA and CDR2 SQIVND (reference sequence). Between the trimmed V and J ends, which lost 6 bases and 6 bases, there was a span of 12 bases. There are 12 residues in the CDR3. CDR3 nucleotides: TGTGCCAGTAGCCCCGTAAGGGGCGAGCAGTACTTC. Its translation is CASSPVRGEQYF.

This chain links TRBV9 with TRBJ1-1; the D gene is possibly TRBD1 (6 bases). With 1 base removed from V and 1 base from J, the gap between germline ends came to 11 bases. The germline V gene has CDR1 SGDLS and CDR2 YYNGEE. The CDR3 loop spans 15 amino acids. The CDR3 nucleotides read TGTGCCAGCAGCGTAAGGGGGAACCCGAACACTGAAGCTTTCTTT. Its protein product is CASSVRGNPNTEAFF.

The V gene is TRBV10-3, the J gene TRBJ2-6; TRBD1 matches at 7 bases. Losses at the gene ends were 0 bases for V and 2 bases for J; bases not matched to a gene: 16. Germline lookup yields CDR1 ENHRY and CDR2 SYGVKD. This CDR3 region has 21 residues. The DNA for the CDR3 is TGTGCCATCAGTGAGTCGCCCCCTGCCGGGACAGAGGGGACTGGGGCCAACGTCCTGACTTTC. This translates into CAISESPPAGTEGTGANVLTF.

The rearrangement uses TRBV7-9 and TRBJ2-1; 7 bases agree with TRBD2. The germline CDR1 and CDR2 sequences are SEHNR and FQNEAQ (reference sequence). The CDR3 length is 17 residues. V was pared by 0 bases and J by 5 bases, with 10 bases of the junction left unmatched. Written as DNA, the CDR3 is TGTGCCAGCAGCTTAGCGTTTGGCCTAGCGGTTCACAATGAGCAGTTCTTC. Translated: CASSLAFGLAVHNEQFF.

A single count supports this clone. The J gene is TRBJ2-7, the V gene TRBV5-4; 8 nucleotides match TRBD2. This CDR3 is built from 14 residues. V was pared by 0 bases and J by 5 bases, with 4 bases of the junction left unmatched. The germline V gene encodes CDR1 SGHNT and CDR2 YYREEE (reference sequence). The CDR3 DNA sequence: TGTGCCAGCAGCTTGGGACTAGCGCCCGACGAGCAGTACTTC. It codes for CASSLGLAPDEQYF.

V is TRBV9 and J is TRBJ1-1; D is unclear. The germline CDR1 and CDR2 sequences are SGDLS and YYNGEE. V was cut by 4 bases and J by 6 bases, with 10 bases left in between. The CDR3 is 12 amino acids. The CDR3 spells CASSSRGAEAFF. CDR3 bases: TGTGCCAGCAGCAGTCGCGGAGCTGAAGCTTTCTTT.